This record looks at one T cell receptor (beta chain) sequence and its context. Original processing methods: Cell counts per sample came from amplifying reference gene primers. TCRdb keeps only in-frame clones here, not all; method: immunoSEQ multiplex PCR. Clone size and V and J calls were adopted from that table, with D and trimming inferred from the DNA. The profile shows 400,000 or so clones, about 89% of them singletons. These data belong to a study of blood T cell repertoires in COVID-19. Study in general: Nucleic acid was either cDNA or gDNA, and it came from T cells, B-cell-depleted T cells, or PBMCs.

The CDR3 contains 17 residues. With 0 bases removed from V and 0 bases from J, the gap between germline ends came to 13 bases. The germline gives CDR1 SGDLS, CDR2 YYNGEE. This clonotype was sampled from a woman in her thirties or forties with COVID-19, enrolled during active disease. Sequenced input: peripheral blood. The rearrangement joins TRBV9 to TRBJ1-3; D call uncertain. CDR3 in amino acids: CASSVGLSSISGNTIYF. The CDR3 region has the DNA TGTGCCAGCAGCGTAGGGTTGTCGAGTATCTCTGGAAACACCATATATTTT. Variable domain in full (rest from reference TRBV9 and TRBJ1-3): DSGVTQTPKHLITATGQRVTLRCSPRSGDLSVYWYQQSLDQGLQFLIQYYNGEERAKGNILERFSAQQFPDLHSELNLSSLELGDSALYFCASSVGLSSISGNTIYFGEGSWLTVV.